This T cell receptor beta chain was profiled in a study of blood T cells in healthy people across ages. A second 7 to 11 cycle PCR used barcoded and J-beta primers. All cDNA molecules were each tagged by a template-switch adaptor with 12 random nucleotides. Using its own MiXCR run on the 5' RACE reads, TCRdb lists one record per CDR3 protein. This sample has approximately 800,000 distinct CDR3 sequences, with 62% found just once. Points on this clonotype: Antigen: not known.

The study, taken as a whole, reports: Per million T cells, the diversity of TCR beta decreased roughly linearly as age advanced. Not knowing donor CMV status may have confounded expanded clonotype changes.

This clonotype originated in a man aged 25-45 years in good health. Source material: blood.

This CDR3 reads CASSSRLAGAYSYNEQFF. The CDR3 DNA reads as TGTGCCAGCAGCTCGCGACTAGCGGGGGCGTACTCCTACAATGAGCAGTTCTTC. The chain links TRBV13 to TRBJ2-1; 12 bases fit TRBD2. Germline CDR1 and CDR2: PRHDT and FYEKMQ (reference sequence). The CDR3 runs 18 residues. V trimming: 4 bases; J trimming: 0 bases; junction bases outside the gene matches: 7.